This TCR beta chain was recorded in a study of technical replicates of blood from a few donors. The protocol was immunoSEQ multiplex PCR, while the TCRdb copy is restricted to in-frame clones and leaves out a portion. The table lists roughly 80,000 clones, 85% to 95% of them singletons. The CDR3 is 14 amino acids. Germline V gene lookup returns CDR1 SQVTM and CDR2 ANQGSEA. Trimming took off 7 bases at V and 4 bases at J, with 19 bases between the two ends. The sequenced sample was T cells isolated from PBMCs. The chain joins TRBV29-1 to TRBJ1-2; possibly TRBD1 for D (6 bases). The receptor's source is a human donor in good health. CDR3 in amino acids: CSARQASSSYGYTF. The CDR3 nucleotides read TGCAGCGCTAGACAGGCCTCTTCTAGCTATGGCTACACCTTC.